Listed below are T cell receptor beta chains from one sample, sequenced in a study of early T cells in non-severe SARS-CoV-2 infection. MiXCR, applied by TCRdb to the 5' RACE reads, yields one record per CDR3 protein. The sample shows some 96,000 distinct CDR3 sequences, roughly 11% of them seen only once. This sample comprised whole blood, obtained at baseline. The origin of the receptors is an adult who was a healthcare worker with PCR-confirmed SARS-CoV-2 infection or an uninfected control (not recorded which). The CDR3 runs from the conserved cysteine through the conserved F or W. Fields, in order: J gene, clone size, V gene, D gene, CDR3 protein, CDR3 DNA. A D gene is named only where the DNA matches it firmly. Size is stated for part of the rows, as once, few or many counts, or as a class when the clone is expanded.

TRBJ2-5 | many | TRBV7-2 | NA | CASRLMGSSETQYF | TGTGCCAGCAGACTGATGGGCAGTTCAGAGACCCAGTACTTC
TRBJ1-5 | NA | TRBV5-6 | NA | CASSLLTEPPNQPQHF | TGTGCCAGCAGCTTGTTGACTGAGCCGCCGAATCAGCCCCAGCATTTT
TRBJ2-2 | NA | TRBV3-1 | NA | CASSRDSGTGELFF | TGTGCCAGCAGCAGGGACTCGGGCACCGGGGAGCTGTTTTTT
TRBJ2-7 | few | TRBV6-1 | NA | CASSPGPLSDYEQYF | TGTGCCAGCAGTCCGGGACCCCTCTCGGACTACGAGCAGTACTTC
TRBJ2-1 | many | TRBV7-9 | TRBD1 | CASSSGQGAIEQFF | TGTGCCAGCAGCTCAGGACAGGGGGCGATTGAGCAGTTCTTC
TRBJ2-7 | many | TRBV6-2/TRBV6-3 | NA | CASSHPDREVQYF | TGTGCCAGCAGTCACCCGGATAGGGAGGTGCAGTACTTC
TRBJ2-1 | few | TRBV5-1 | NA | CASSSRDKYNEQFF | TGCGCCAGCAGCTCCCGGGACAAATACAATGAGCAGTTCTTC
TRBJ2-2 | NA | TRBV20-1 | TRBD2 | CSARAPAGVFGELFF | TGCAGTGCTAGAGCTCCAGCGGGAGTCTTCGGGGAGCTGTTTTTT
TRBJ2-7 | few | TRBV28 | NA | CASRGTGSSYEQYF | TGTGCCAGCAGAGGGACGGGGAGCTCCTACGAGCAGTACTTC
TRBJ1-1 | few | TRBV20-1 | NA | CSARGFMNTEAFF | TGCAGTGCTAGAGGGTTTATGAACACTGAAGCTTTCTTT
TRBJ2-5 | few | TRBV11-3 | NA | CASSYTPTGTQYF | TGTGCCAGCAGCTATACCCCGACGGGAACCCAGTACTTC
TRBJ2-4 | few | TRBV20-1 | TRBD2 | CSASSRTSGSSNIQYF | TGCAGTGCTAGTTCAAGAACTAGCGGTTCCTCAAACATTCAGTACTTC
TRBJ1-2 | NA | TRBV7-2 | TRBD1 | CASSLGQGAVYGYTF | TGTGCCAGCAGCTTAGGACAGGGGGCTGTCTATGGCTACACCTTC
TRBJ2-2 | NA | TRBV12-3/TRBV12-4 | NA | CASSFRPPPNTGELFF | TGTGCCAGCAGTTTCCGTCCTCCTCCTAACACCGGGGAGCTGTTTTTT
TRBJ2-7 | many | TRBV29-1 | NA | CSVSGGYEQYF | TGCAGCGTTAGCGGCGGGTACGAGCAGTACTTC
TRBJ1-1 | many | TRBV6-6 | TRBD1 | CASTPGQGMTEAFF | TGTGCCAGCACCCCAGGACAGGGAATGACTGAAGCTTTCTTT
TRBJ2-7 | NA | TRBV11-2 | NA | CASSLDGGSYEQYF | TGTGCCAGCAGCTTAGATGGCGGCTCCTACGAGCAGTACTTC
TRBJ2-3 | few | TRBV3-1 | NA | CASSQSGNSYADTQYF | TGTGCCAGCAGCCAATCGGGAAATAGCTATGCAGATACGCAGTATTTT
TRBJ2-7 | few | TRBV4-2 | TRBD2 | CASSQDSPGLATGEQYF | TGTGCCAGCAGCCAAGATTCCCCGGGACTAGCAACGGGGGAGCAGTACTTC
TRBJ2-2 | few | TRBV11-2 | NA | CASSIGSVHTGELFF | TGTGCCAGCAGCATCGGGTCCGTCCACACCGGGGAGCTGTTTTTT
TRBJ1-2 | many | TRBV30 | NA | CAWREGIFAGYTF | TGTGCCTGGAGAGAGGGGATCTTCGCGGGCTACACCTTC
TRBJ2-7 | NA | TRBV9 | TRBD1 | CASSGGQEVWEQYF | TGTGCCAGCAGCGGAGGACAGGAAGTGTGGGAGCAGTACTTC
TRBJ2-7 | many | TRBV20-1 | TRBD2 | CSARGLAFAEQYF | TGCAGTGCTAGGGGACTAGCGTTTGCCGAGCAGTACTTC
TRBJ2-6 | many | TRBV11-2 | NA | CASNFARAGANVLTF | TGTGCCAGCAACTTCGCTAGAGCTGGGGCCAACGTCCTGACTTTC
TRBJ1-1 | NA | TRBV7-8 | NA | CASSPWRGTENTEAFF | TGTGCCAGCAGCCCTTGGAGAGGGACGGAGAACACTGAAGCTTTCTTT
TRBJ2-1 | few | TRBV12-3/TRBV12-4 | NA | CASSLNPQEDEQFF | TGTGCCAGCAGTTTAAATCCCCAGGAGGATGAGCAGTTCTTC
TRBJ1-6 | many | TRBV20-1 | NA | CSAPSGLANSPLHF | TGCAGTGCCCCCAGCGGACTTGCTAATTCACCCCTCCACTTT
TRBJ2-7 | few | TRBV6-2/TRBV6-3 | NA | CATRTGDSYEQYF | TGTGCCACTCGTACGGGGGACTCCTACGAGCAGTACTTC
TRBJ2-1 | many | TRBV5-1 | TRBD2 | CASSLVSGGLGEQFF | TGCGCCAGCAGCTTGGTTAGCGGGGGGCTCGGTGAGCAGTTCTTC
TRBJ1-4 | many | TRBV20-1 | TRBD1 | CSARDGDRGDEKLFF | TGCAGTGCTAGAGACGGAGACAGGGGTGATGAAAAACTGTTTTTT
TRBJ2-1 | few | TRBV20-1 | NA | CSAAGPTTYNEQFF | TGCAGTGCCGCGGGACCTACTACTTACAATGAGCAGTTCTTC
TRBJ2-7 | NA | TRBV5-1 | NA | CASSPDRIKNEQYF | TGCGCCAGCAGCCCCGACAGGATTAAGAACGAGCAGTACTTC
TRBJ2-3 | many | TRBV7-3 | NA | CASSQGTTTDTQYF | TGTGCCAGCAGCCAGGGGACTACCACAGATACGCAGTATTTT
TRBJ2-2 | many | TRBV19 | NA | CASSLARELFF | TGTGCCAGTAGTCTCGCGAGGGAGCTGTTTTTT
TRBJ1-3 | NA | TRBV5-1 | NA | CASSGDIASSGNTIYF | TGCGCCAGCAGCGGGGACATTGCGAGCTCTGGAAACACCATATATTTT
TRBJ2-1 | NA | TRBV7-3 | TRBD2 | CASSTSGRPYNEQFF | TGTGCCAGCAGCACTAGCGGGAGACCTTACAATGAGCAGTTCTTC
TRBJ2-1 | once | TRBV11-2 | NA | CASNHPGSEQFF | TGTGCCAGCAACCATCCGGGGAGTGAGCAGTTCTTC
TRBJ2-7 | few | TRBV15 | NA | CATSTETDWLHEQYF | TGTGCCACCAGCACAGAAACGGATTGGCTACACGAGCAGTACTTC
TRBJ1-2 | many | TRBV29-1 | NA | CSVSPEINYGYTF | TGCAGCGTTTCCCCGGAGATTAACTATGGCTACACCTTC
TRBJ1-4 | NA | TRBV6-6 | TRBD1 | CASSYPQGQGAGSEKLFF | TGTGCCAGCAGTTACCCACAAGGACAGGGGGCAGGGTCTGAAAAACTGTTTTTT
TRBJ1-6 | many | TRBV19 | NA | CASTASNSPLHF | TGTGCCAGCACAGCCTCGAATTCACCCCTCCACTTT